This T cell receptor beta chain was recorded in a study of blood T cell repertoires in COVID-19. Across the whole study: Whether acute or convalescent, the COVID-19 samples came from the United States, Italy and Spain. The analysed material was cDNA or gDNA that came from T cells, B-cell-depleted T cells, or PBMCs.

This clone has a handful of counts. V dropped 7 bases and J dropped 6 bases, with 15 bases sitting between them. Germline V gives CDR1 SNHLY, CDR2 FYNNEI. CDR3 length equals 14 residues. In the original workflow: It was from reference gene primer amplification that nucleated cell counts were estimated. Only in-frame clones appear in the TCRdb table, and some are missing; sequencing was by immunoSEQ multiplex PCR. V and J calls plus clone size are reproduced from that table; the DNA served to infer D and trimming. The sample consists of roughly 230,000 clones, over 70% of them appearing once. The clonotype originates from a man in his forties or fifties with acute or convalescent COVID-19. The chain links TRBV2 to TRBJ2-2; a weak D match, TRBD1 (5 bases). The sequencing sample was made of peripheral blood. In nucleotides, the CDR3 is TGTGCCAGCACTCAAGTCCAGGGTGCCGGGGAGCTGTTTTTT. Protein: CASTQVQGAGELFF.